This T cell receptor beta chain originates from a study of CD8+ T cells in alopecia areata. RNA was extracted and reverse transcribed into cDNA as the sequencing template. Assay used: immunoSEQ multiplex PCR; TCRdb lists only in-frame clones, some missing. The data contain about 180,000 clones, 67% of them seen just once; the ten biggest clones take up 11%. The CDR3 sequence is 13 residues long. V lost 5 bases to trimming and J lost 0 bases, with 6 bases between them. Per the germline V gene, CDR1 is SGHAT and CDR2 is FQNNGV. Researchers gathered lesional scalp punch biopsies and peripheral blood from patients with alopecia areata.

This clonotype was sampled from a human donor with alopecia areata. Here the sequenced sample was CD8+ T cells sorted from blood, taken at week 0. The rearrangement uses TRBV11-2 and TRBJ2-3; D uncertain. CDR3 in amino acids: CASSLDSTDTQYF. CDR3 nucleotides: TGTGCCAGCAGCCTTGACAGCACAGATACGCAGTATTTT.